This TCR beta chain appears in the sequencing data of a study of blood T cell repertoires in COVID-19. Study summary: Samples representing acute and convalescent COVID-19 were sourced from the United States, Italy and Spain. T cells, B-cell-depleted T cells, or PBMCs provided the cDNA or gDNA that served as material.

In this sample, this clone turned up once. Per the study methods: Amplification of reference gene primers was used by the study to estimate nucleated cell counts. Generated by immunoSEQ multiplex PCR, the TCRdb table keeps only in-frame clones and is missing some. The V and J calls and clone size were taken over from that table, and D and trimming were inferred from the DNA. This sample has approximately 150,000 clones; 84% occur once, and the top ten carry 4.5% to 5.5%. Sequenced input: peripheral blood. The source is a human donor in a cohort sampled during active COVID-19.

The chain's CDR3 is CASSERRETQYF. In DNA, the CDR3 is TGTGCCAGCAGTGAAAGGAGAGAGACCCAGTACTTC. The chain carries TRBV6-1 and TRBJ2-5; D gene uncertain. Germline V gives CDR1 MNHNS, CDR2 SASEGT. The CDR3 loop spans 12 amino acids. Trimming stripped 2 bases from V and 4 bases from J, with 5 bases between.